These T cell receptor beta chains were read from a single sample in a study of T cells in Graves' hyperthyroidism and ophthalmopathy. TCRdb processed the multiplex PCR reads anew with MiXCR; each CDR3 protein has one entry. Counted here are approximately 610,000 distinct CDR3 sequences, 14% to 15% occurring once; the ten biggest clones make up about 4%. Sequencing was done on a sample of blood. These receptors originate from a woman in her 40s with Graves' ophthalmopathy. The CDR3 runs from the conserved cysteine through the conserved F or W. The order of the fields is CDR3 DNA, CDR3 protein, D gene, J gene, clone size, V gene. The D gene is left open where the match is weak. Rows give clone size only sometimes, using once, few, many, or a class for an expanded clone.

TGCAGCGTGAGCCGGGAACTCAATCAGCCCCAGCATTTT CSVSRELNQPQHF NA TRBJ1-5 many TRBV29-1
TGTGCCACCAGCAGAGAAGGAACCTATAGCAATCAGCCCCAGCATTTT CATSREGTYSNQPQHF NA TRBJ1-5 few TRBV15
TGCAGTGCTGTCCGGGACAGGAGTAAGGGCTACACCTTC CSAVRDRSKGYTF TRBD1 TRBJ1-2 once TRBV20-1
TGTGCCAGTAGTTATACAACAGGGACTCAGCCCCAGCATTTT CASSYTTGTQPQHF NA TRBJ1-5 many TRBV19
TGTGCCAGCAGAAAGGGGACAGTACCCTACGAGCAGTACTTC CASRKGTVPYEQYF TRBD1 TRBJ2-7 many TRBV2
TGCAGCGTGATGGGACAGACGACTAACTATGGCTACACCTTC CSVMGQTTNYGYTF TRBD1 TRBJ1-2 many TRBV29-1
TGTGCCAGCAGTTATTTCCAGAGCAATCAGCCCCAGCATTTT CASSYFQSNQPQHF NA TRBJ1-5 many TRBV6-5
TGCAGCGTCAGGACGACGAACACCGGGGAGCTGTTTTTT CSVRTTNTGELFF NA TRBJ2-2 many TRBV29-1
TGTGCCAGCAGGGCCAGGAACAATCAGCCCCAGCATTTT CASRARNNQPQHF NA TRBJ1-5 many TRBV6-5
TGTGCCAGCAGTTTAAGCGGGAGCGATGAGACCCAGTACTTC CASSLSGSDETQYF TRBD2 TRBJ2-5 many TRBV27
TGTGCCAGCTCAAACTCCCCTAGTAGGGCGGAGGGCTACACCTTC CASSNSPSRAEGYTF NA TRBJ1-2 many TRBV18
TGTGCCAGCAGCCCTAGTGCCGGGGCTGAAGCTTTCTTT CASSPSAGAEAFF NA TRBJ1-1 NA TRBV7-3
TGTGCCAGCAGTTTGGTGGGCCTAAACTACGAGCAGTACTTC CASSLVGLNYEQYF NA TRBJ2-7 many TRBV12-3/TRBV12-4
TGTGCCAGCAGTTACGGGCCGGGGGCTGACTATGGCTACACCTTC CASSYGPGADYGYTF NA TRBJ1-2 many TRBV6-5
TGTGCCAGCACCACGGACCGGGCCTACTCTGGGGCCAACGTCCTGACTTTC CASTTDRAYSGANVLTF NA TRBJ2-6 NA TRBV11-2
TGCGCCAGCAGCCAAGCAACGACCTATGGCTACACCTTC CASSQATTYGYTF NA TRBJ1-2 many TRBV4-3
TGTGCCAGCAGGATGTCCTTCAATCAGCCCCAGCATTTT CASRMSFNQPQHF NA TRBJ1-5 many TRBV27
TGCGCCAGCAGCCTCATGGGGGACACCTCGGGCGAGCAGTACTTC CASSLMGDTSGEQYF NA TRBJ2-7 NA TRBV4-1
TGTGCCAGCAGCTTGGAAGCGGCAAGGGGTCTGGACACTGAAGCTTTCTTT CASSLEAARGLDTEAFF NA TRBJ1-1 many TRBV5-4
TGTGCCAGCAGTTACGGCGGGAACACTCACTACGAGCAGTACTTC CASSYGGNTHYEQYF NA TRBJ2-7 many TRBV6-2/TRBV6-3
TGTGCCAGCAGTTTCGCAGGACCCTATGGCTACACCTTC CASSFAGPYGYTF NA TRBJ1-2 many TRBV28
TGTGCCAGCAGGGCTGGACAGTCCCCCGAGCAGTACTTC CASRAGQSPEQYF NA TRBJ2-7 many TRBV6-2/TRBV6-3
TGTGCCAGTTATGATCCCGGGACAGGGGCCTACGAGCAGTACTTC CASYDPGTGAYEQYF TRBD1 TRBJ2-7 many TRBV6-1
TGCAGTGCGACATCCCTGGGGCATGGAGAAGAGACCCAGTACTTC CSATSLGHGEETQYF NA TRBJ2-5 many TRBV20-1
TGTGCCAGCAGTTCCGACAGGGATTTCGGGGAGCTGTTTTTT CASSSDRDFGELFF TRBD1 TRBJ2-2 many TRBV6-5
TGTGCCAGCAGTTACGCTCTAGCGGGAGTCTACGAGCAGTACTTC CASSYALAGVYEQYF TRBD2 TRBJ2-7 NA TRBV6-2/TRBV6-3
TGCAGCGTTGAACGGACACAGTACCAAGAGACCCAGTACTTC CSVERTQYQETQYF NA TRBJ2-5 many TRBV29-1
TGCAGTGCCGGGAGGGGGCAACGAACTGAAGCTTTCTTT CSAGRGQRTEAFF TRBD1 TRBJ1-1 NA TRBV20-1
TGTGCCAGCAGTTACTCGATGGGGGGGAGAGCTTTCTTT CASSYSMGGRAFF NA TRBJ1-1 many TRBV6-2/TRBV6-3
TGTGCCAGCAGTAAGAGCTACTATGGCTACACCTTC CASSKSYYGYTF NA TRBJ1-2 many TRBV2
TGCGCCAGCAGCTCCTTCCGGGACAGGGGAGTGTACGAGCAGTACTTC CASSSFRDRGVYEQYF TRBD1 TRBJ2-7 many TRBV5-1
TGCAGTGCTACACCATGGGCGGGGTCGAGGGAGACCCAGTACTTC CSATPWAGSRETQYF NA TRBJ2-5 few TRBV20-1
TGTGCCAGCAGTTTTGTCGGGAGGGCCTGGCTCGAGCAGTACTTC CASSFVGRAWLEQYF TRBD2 TRBJ2-7 once TRBV12-3/TRBV12-4
TGTGCCAGCTTCGCCCCGGGGAACCAAGAGACCCAGTACTTC CASFAPGNQETQYF NA TRBJ2-5 many TRBV2
TGTGCCATCAGTGAAGGGACTAGCGGGAGGCGCGAGCAGTACTTC CAISEGTSGRREQYF TRBD2 TRBJ2-7 many TRBV10-3